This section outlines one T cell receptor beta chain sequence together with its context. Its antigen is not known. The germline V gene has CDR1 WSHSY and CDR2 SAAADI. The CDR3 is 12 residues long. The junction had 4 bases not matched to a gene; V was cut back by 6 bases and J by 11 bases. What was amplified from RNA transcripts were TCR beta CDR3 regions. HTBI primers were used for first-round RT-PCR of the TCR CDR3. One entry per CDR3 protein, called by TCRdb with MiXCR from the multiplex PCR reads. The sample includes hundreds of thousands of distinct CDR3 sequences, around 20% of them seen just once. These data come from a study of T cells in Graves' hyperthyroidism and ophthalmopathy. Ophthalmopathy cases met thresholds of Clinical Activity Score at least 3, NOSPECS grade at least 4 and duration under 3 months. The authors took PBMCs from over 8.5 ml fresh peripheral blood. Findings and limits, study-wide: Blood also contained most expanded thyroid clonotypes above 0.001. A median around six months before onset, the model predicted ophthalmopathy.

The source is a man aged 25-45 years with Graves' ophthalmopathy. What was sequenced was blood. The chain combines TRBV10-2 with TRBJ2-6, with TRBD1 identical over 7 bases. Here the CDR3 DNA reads TGCGCCAGCAGCCTAACAGGGGACGTCCTGACTTTC. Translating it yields CASSLTGDVLTF.